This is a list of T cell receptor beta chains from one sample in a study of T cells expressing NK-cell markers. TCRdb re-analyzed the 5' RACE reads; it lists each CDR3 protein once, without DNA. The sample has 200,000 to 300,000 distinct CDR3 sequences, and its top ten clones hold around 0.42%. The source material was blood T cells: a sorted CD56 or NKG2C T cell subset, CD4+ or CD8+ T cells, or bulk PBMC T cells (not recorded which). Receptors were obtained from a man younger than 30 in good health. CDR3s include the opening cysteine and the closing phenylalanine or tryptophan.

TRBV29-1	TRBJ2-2	CSVGHRGELFF
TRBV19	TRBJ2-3	CASSAWTEGTDTQYF
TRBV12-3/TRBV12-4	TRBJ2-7	CASQAGGPYEQYF
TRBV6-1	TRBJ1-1	CASRRQGPGAEAFF
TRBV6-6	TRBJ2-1	CASRKNNEQFF
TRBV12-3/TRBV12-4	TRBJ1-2	CACYGQRGYTF
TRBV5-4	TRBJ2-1	CASSRGSVGNEQFF
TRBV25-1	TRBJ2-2	CASSEALNTGELFF
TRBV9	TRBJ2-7	CASSVGGISSYEQYF
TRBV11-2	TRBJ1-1	CASSLDTPRGGWLDTEAFF